This paragraph covers one TCR beta chain sequence. What it binds is unknown. The sample comes from a study of cytomegalovirus exposure and HLA in healthy donors. At the level of the study: The approximately 660 first-cohort repertoires shared a platform with the 120 validation repertoires, as reported in a later analysis.

Method: immunoSEQ multiplex PCR; TCRdb's copy keeps in-frame clones and lacks some. The sample yields some 340,000 clones, 87% seen once. Study observations and caveats: That first-cohort TCR clusters tended to co-occur in the 120 or so validation repertoires was found in a later analysis. Many donors carried some public TCRs, although rarity characterized most TCR sequences.

The germline CDR1 and CDR2 sequences are GTSNPN and SVGIG (reference sequence). The CDR3 has 16 amino acids. Between the trimmed V and J ends, which lost 2 bases and 0 bases, there was a span of 11 bases. The sequenced material came from PBMCs. The source of this sequence is a woman aged 25 to 39 in good health and CMV-seropositive. The chain carries TRBV30 and TRBJ2-6, with D tentatively TRBD2 (5 bases). DNA of the CDR3: TGTGCCTGGAGTACTAGTTCGGTCTCTGGGGCCAACGTCCTGACTTTC. Amino acid sequence: CAWSTSSVSGANVLTF.